The 8 T cell receptor beta chains below were found in one sample sequenced in a study of T cells after yellow fever vaccination. TCRdb analysed the 5' RACE reads with MiXCR anew, one entry per CDR3 protein. The sample contains hundreds of thousands of distinct CDR3 sequences, about 13% of which appear only once. Sequencing used PBMCs, obtained on the day of the yellow fever booster vaccination. These receptors all stem from a man aged 30 to 39 who received the YFV17D yellow fever vaccine.

This clonotype was seen a few times. The chain has TRBV5-6 and TRBJ2-7; TRBD2 agrees at 12 bases. CDR3 length equals 15 residues. Per the germline V gene, CDR1 is SGHDT and CDR2 is YYEEEE. V lost 4 bases to trimming and J lost 7 bases; unmatched junction nucleotides: 9. CDR3 sequence reads: CASSLGLAGLWEQYF. Here the CDR3 DNA reads TGTGCCAGCAGCCTCGGACTAGCGGGACTTTGGGAGCAGTACTTC.

This clonotype has a count of ten or more. Compared with germline, one end of the junction differs, possibly owing to a read error. The rearrangement joins TRBV5-1 to TRBJ2-7, with 7 nucleotides matching TRBD2. The CDR3 is 13 residues long. Germline V CDR1 and CDR2: SGHRS, YFSETQ. The CDR3 reads CASSFGLAYEQYF. In DNA form, the CDR3 reads TGTGCCAGCAGCTTCGGACTAGCCTACGAGCAGTACTTC.

The chain recombines TRBV11-2 with TRBJ2-5; 7 bases map to TRBD2. The trim removed 5 bases at V and 5 bases at J, leaving 8 bases unmatched. Germline V gene lookup returns CDR1 SGHAT and CDR2 FQNNGV. The CDR3 length is 14 residues. The CDR3 bases are TGTGCCAGCAGCACGACTAGCAATGAGGAGACCCAGTACTTC. Translation: CASSTTSNEETQYF. Full variable domain (rest looked up from reference TRBV11-2 and TRBJ2-5): EAGVAQSPRYKIIEKRQSVAFWCNPISGHATLYWYQQILGQGPKLLIQFQNNGVVDDSQLPKDRFSAERLKGVDSTLKIQPAKLEDSAVYLCASSTTSNEETQYFGPGTRLLVL.

The chain couples TRBV7-2 to TRBJ2-7; 9 nucleotides agree with TRBD1. The trim removed 4 bases at V and 7 bases at J, leaving 5 bases unmatched. The CDR3 totals 13 residues. CDR1 and CDR2 from the germline V gene are SGHTA and FQGNSA. In DNA form, the CDR3 reads TGTGCCAGCAGCTGGGACAGGGTAGGAGAGCAGTACTTC. As protein: CASSWDRVGEQYF.

This chain joins TRBV7-2 and TRBJ2-4; D might be TRBD1 (6 bases). V dropped 0 bases and J dropped 6 bases, with 15 bases sitting between them. There are 16 residues in the CDR3. Germline loops: CDR1 SGHTA, CDR2 FQGNSA. The CDR3 is CASSLAHGGLGNIQYF. The CDR3 nucleotides read TGTGCCAGCAGCTTAGCGCATGGGGGCCTGGGAAACATTCAGTACTTC.

CDR3 DNA sequence: TGTGCCACCAGCACTAGACAGAGCCAAGAGACCCAGTACTTC. This sequence encodes CATSTRQSQETQYF. The genes are TRBV15 and TRBJ2-5; D perhaps matches TRBD1 (5 bases). V was shortened by 4 bases and J by 1 base, with 10 bases between the two germline ends. Germline values: CDR1 LNHNV, CDR2 YYDKDF (reference sequence). The CDR3 has 14 residues.

This clonotype appeared many times. The chain uses TRBV4-2 and TRBJ2-6, with D uncertain. V was clipped by 0 bases and J by 2 bases, with 8 bases between them. There are 16 residues in the CDR3. Germline CDR1 LGHNA, CDR2 YNFKEQ. CDR3 sequence: CASSQEPGTGANVLTF. The CDR3 nucleotides are TGTGCCAGCAGCCAAGAACCCGGAACTGGGGCCAACGTCCTGACTTTC.

There are a few counts of this clonotype. V gene TRBV6-1 combines with J gene TRBJ2-2; D might be TRBD1 (7 bases). The V end lost 6 bases, the J end lost 4 bases, and 15 bases lay between the germline ends. CDR3 length equals 15 residues. CDR1 is MNHNS, CDR2 SASEGT, per germline. The CDR3 DNA follows: TGTGCCAGCAGAGAGGGGGCGGGGATCACCGGGGAGCTGTTTTTT. Its protein product is CASREGAGITGELFF.